The following is a T cell receptor (beta chain) sequence with its context. Seattle patients were enrolled during active infection and followed longitudinally. Sequencing was performed with immunoSEQ multiplex PCR; in TCRdb, only in-frame clones are kept and a portion is missing. The table includes about 160,000 clones, around nine tenths detected once. The data belong to a study of blood T cell repertoires in COVID-19. Overall study: Acute-phase and convalescent COVID-19 samples originated in the United States, Italy and Spain. The cDNA or gDNA used as material had been derived from T cells, B-cell-depleted T cells, or PBMCs.

This TCR was recovered from a woman between 65 and 79 years old with COVID-19, enrolled during active disease. Material for sequencing was peripheral blood.

CDR3 residues: CASRGTGLGVRGYTF. CDR3 bases: TGTGCCAGCAGAGGGACAGGGCTGGGTGTAAGGGGCTACACCTTC. V and J are TRBV2 and TRBJ1-2; 9 nucleotides match TRBD1. After removal of 6 bases from V and 8 bases from J, the junction contained 13 bases not matched to a gene. CDR3 length: 15 amino acids. Germline CDR1 reads SNHLY; CDR2 reads FYNNEI.